These T cell receptor beta chains were read from a single sample in a study of CD8+ T cells in alopecia areata. This table comes from immunoSEQ multiplex PCR, and its TCRdb copy is limited to in-frame clones, with some not included. The sample has 150,000 to 200,000 clones, roughly 50% seen once. The sample here was CD8+ T cells sorted from blood, taken at week 24, from a patient treated with tofacitinib. These receptors were obtained from a human donor with alopecia areata. Both conserved end residues are part of each CDR3. The D gene is left open where the match is weak. Where a row states a size, it is once, few, many or the class of an expanded clone; other rows omit it.

size	D	V	J	CDR3	DNA
NA	NA	TRBV30	TRBJ2-1	CAWSPDYNEQFF	TGTGCCTGGAGTCCCGATTACAATGAGCAGTTCTTC
NA	NA	TRBV27	TRBJ2-1	CATTGDSFYNEQFF	TGTGCCACCACAGGCGACAGCTTCTACAATGAGCAGTTCTTC
NA	NA	TRBV27	TRBJ2-3	CASSLRQGGDTQYF	TGTGCCAGCAGTTTGCGGCAGGGGGGAGATACGCAGTATTTT
few	NA	TRBV18	TRBJ1-4	CASSPSGATNEKLFF	TGTGCCAGCTCTCCATCCGGGGCAACTAATGAAAAACTGTTTTTT
NA	NA	TRBV27	TRBJ1-1	CASSQGMNTEAFF	TGTGCCAGCAGTCAGGGGATGAACACTGAAGCTTTCTTT
NA	NA	TRBV5-6	TRBJ1-1	CASSLDREAFF	TGTGCCAGCAGCTTAGACAGAGAAGCTTTCTTT
NA	TRBD1	TRBV5-1	TRBJ1-2	CASSPGQGNGYTF	TGCGCCAGCAGCCCCGGACAGGGGAATGGCTACACCTTC
NA	NA	TRBV27	TRBJ2-5	CASSLKIVGETQYF	TGTGCCAGCAGTCTCAAGATCGTTGGGGAGACCCAGTACTTC
NA	NA	TRBV29-1	TRBJ1-1	CSVAGGIMNTEAFF	TGCAGCGTTGCTGGGGGTATTATGAACACTGAAGCTTTCTTT
NA	NA	TRBV9	TRBJ2-3	CASSIQSGDRTDTQYF	TGTGCCAGCAGCATCCAAAGCGGGGACAGAACAGATACGCAGTATTTT
NA	NA	TRBV6-5	TRBJ2-2	CASSYGENTGELFF	TGTGCCAGCAGTTACGGGGAGAACACCGGGGAGCTGTTTTTT
NA	NA	TRBV7-7	TRBJ1-5	CASSLVWAGRYYQPQHF	TGTGCCAGCAGCTTAGTCTGGGCGGGACGGTATTATCAGCCCCAGCATTTT
NA	TRBD1	TRBV4-3	TRBJ2-1	CASSQDLPGQKYNEQFF	TGCGCCAGCAGCCAGGACTTACCGGGACAGAAATACAATGAGCAGTTCTTC
NA	NA	TRBV7-9	TRBJ1-4	CASSLGAPEEKLFF	TGTGCCAGCAGCTTGGGGGCTCCGGAGGAAAAACTGTTTTTT
NA	TRBD1	TRBV18	TRBJ1-6	CASSPRDREALNSPLHF	TGTGCCAGCTCACCTCGGGACAGGGAAGCCCTTAATTCACCCCTCCACTTT
few	NA	TRBV6-1	TRBJ1-1	CASSGLLVREIAEAFF	TGTGCCAGCAGTGGACTACTTGTTAGGGAAATAGCTGAAGCTTTCTTT
NA	NA	TRBV13	TRBJ2-1	CASESFGNEQFF	TGTGCCAGCGAGTCGTTCGGGAATGAGCAGTTCTTC
NA	NA	TRBV5-1	TRBJ2-7	CASSPGYEQYF	TGCGCCAGCAGCCCAGGCTACGAGCAGTACTTC
NA	TRBD1	TRBV30	TRBJ2-7	CAWSDGTGGFEQYF	TGTGCCTGGAGTGACGGGACAGGGGGCTTCGAGCAGTACTTC
few	NA	TRBV29-1	TRBJ2-2	CSVGRGGSGELFF	TGCAGCGTTGGTAGGGGTGGGTCCGGGGAGCTGTTTTTT
NA	TRBD1	TRBV9	TRBJ1-6	CASGQGSYNSPLHF	TGTGCCAGCGGACAGGGCTCCTATAATTCACCCCTCCACTTT
NA	TRBD1	TRBV4-3	TRBJ1-1	CASSQDVSQEGAQAFF	TGCGCCAGCAGCCAAGATGTCAGCCAGGAGGGGGCACAAGCTTTCTTT
NA	NA	TRBV7-3	TRBJ1-1	CASSLGLATEAFF	TGTGCCAGCAGCTTAGGGTTGGCAACTGAAGCTTTCTTT
few	NA	TRBV5-6	TRBJ2-7	CASSLAGTRPYEQYF	TGTGCCAGCAGCTTGGCAGGGACGCGTCCGTACGAGCAGTACTTC
few	NA	TRBV11-2	TRBJ2-3	CASSNYPSGEGTDTQYF	TGTGCCAGCAGCAACTATCCTAGTGGTGAAGGCACAGATACGCAGTATTTT
NA	NA	TRBV29-1	TRBJ1-2	CSVRGGLGYTF	TGCAGCGTTCGGGGGGGGCTTGGCTACACCTTC
NA	NA	TRBV7-6	TRBJ2-5	CASSLSVQETQYF	TGTGCCAGCAGCTTATCGGTCCAAGAGACCCAGTACTTC
few	NA	TRBV29-1	TRBJ1-1	CSVGVGGTEAFF	TGCAGCGTTGGGGTCGGTGGCACTGAAGCTTTCTTT
NA	NA	TRBV7-2	TRBJ2-3	CASSLARADTQYF	TGTGCCAGCAGCTTAGCGCGGGCAGATACGCAGTATTTT
few	NA	TRBV4-1	TRBJ1-1	CASSQLSGGNTEAFF	TGCGCCAGCAGCCAGCTATCCGGGGGCAACACTGAAGCTTTCTTT
few	NA	TRBV12-5	TRBJ1-5	CASGETENQPQHF	TGTGCTAGTGGCGAGACAGAGAATCAGCCCCAGCATTTT
NA	NA	TRBV4-3	TRBJ2-1	CASSQARQDYNEQFF	TGCGCCAGCAGCCAAGCCCGACAGGACTACAATGAGCAGTTCTTC
NA	TRBD2	TRBV9	TRBJ2-3	CASSVDGSGGTDTQYF	TGTGCCAGCAGCGTAGATGGTAGCGGGGGCACAGATACGCAGTATTTT
few	TRBD1	TRBV27	TRBJ2-7	CASSPGTDGSYEQYF	TGTGCCAGCAGTCCAGGGACAGATGGCTCCTACGAGCAGTACTTC
NA	TRBD1	TRBV7-3	TRBJ2-1	CASSLDRGREQFF	TGTGCCAGCAGCTTAGACAGGGGGAGGGAGCAGTTCTTC
NA	NA	TRBV5-1	TRBJ2-3	CASSSGMITTDTQYF	TGCGCCAGCAGCTCTGGGATGATAACCACAGATACGCAGTATTTT
NA	TRBD1	TRBV7-8	TRBJ1-2	CASSPRQGVDYGYTF	TGTGCCAGCAGCCCTAGACAGGGAGTGGACTATGGCTACACCTTC
once	NA	TRBV14	TRBJ2-1	CASSQDRRGLEQFF	TGTGCCAGCAGCCAAGATCGGAGGGGCCTTGAGCAGTTCTTC
NA	TRBD2	TRBV7-3	TRBJ2-1	CASSLGLAGTNEQFF	TGTGCCAGCAGCTTGGGACTAGCGGGGACGAATGAGCAGTTCTTC
NA	NA	TRBV29-1	TRBJ1-1	CSAYPEGVTEAFF	TGCAGCGCCTACCCTGAGGGAGTCACTGAAGCTTTCTTT
NA	NA	TRBV30	TRBJ2-7	CAWRRTGSDEQYF	TGTGCCTGGAGACGAACAGGGTCCGACGAGCAGTACTTC
NA	NA	TRBV7-9	TRBJ2-1	CASSDVKYEQFF	TGTGCCAGCAGCGACGTTAAGTATGAGCAGTTCTTC
once	NA	TRBV25-1	TRBJ2-7	CASKPGSGTSEQYF	TGTGCCAGCAAACCGGGGTCCGGGACTTCGGAGCAGTACTTC
NA	NA	TRBV30	TRBJ1-1	CAWNRGLGDTEAFF	TGTGCCTGGAATAGGGGCTTGGGGGACACTGAAGCTTTCTTT
NA	NA	TRBV30	TRBJ2-1	CAWSKTLSNEQFF	TGTGCCTGGAGTAAAACCTTGTCTAATGAGCAGTTCTTC